This T cell receptor (beta chain) appears in the sequencing data of a study of somatic mutations in cytotoxic T cells in rheumatoid arthritis. Repertoires were generated with immunoSEQ multiplex PCR, while TCRdb's copy carries only in-frame clones and drops some. The repertoire has 9,000 to 13,000 clones, 70% to 75% of them found once; the top ten carry around two fifths. The V end was cut by 2 bases, the J end by 7 bases, with 12 bases between. Germline V gives CDR1 MNHEY, CDR2 SMNVEV (reference sequence). The CDR3 length is 15 residues. V usage is TRBV27 and J usage is TRBJ1-6; tentative D call: TRBD1 (5 bases). The sample consisted of CD8+ T cells sorted from blood. This clonotype was sampled from an adult with rheumatoid arthritis. The CDR3 nucleotides read TGTGCCAGCAGTTTAAGGGGATTTAAAAATTCACCCCTCCACTTT. It is translated as CASSLRGFKNSPLHF.